This T cell receptor (beta chain) was identified in a study of CXCR3-negative and CXCR3-positive naive CD8 T cells. The CDR3 spans 12 residues. Germline CDR1 MNHEY, CDR2 SVGEGT. Researchers sorted about 300,000 cells of each CD8+ T cell subset in triplicate. On this clonotype: Its target is unknown.

Study-wide results and caveats: Both of the naive subsets showed about the same high diversity, but memory CD8+ cells had much less. Naive subsets had comparable surface CD5; TCR strength was inferred from TRB CDR3 properties. Similar TRBV-TRBJ usage characterized naive CXCR3-negative and CXCR3-positive cells; memory cells differed.

5' RACE that incorporated UMI labels was used to prepare the TRB cDNA libraries. For each CDR3 protein, TCRdb gives one entry from its re-call of the 5' RACE reads, without DNA. Here the sample table reports about 41,000 distinct CDR3 sequences. This chain joins TRBV6-2 or TRBV6-3 and TRBJ1-2. The origin of this receptor is a human donor in good health. Some clones in this sample may be carry-over from other donors' samples. Sequencing used memory CD8+ T cells from blood. Here the CDR3 reads CASFTGGNGYTF.